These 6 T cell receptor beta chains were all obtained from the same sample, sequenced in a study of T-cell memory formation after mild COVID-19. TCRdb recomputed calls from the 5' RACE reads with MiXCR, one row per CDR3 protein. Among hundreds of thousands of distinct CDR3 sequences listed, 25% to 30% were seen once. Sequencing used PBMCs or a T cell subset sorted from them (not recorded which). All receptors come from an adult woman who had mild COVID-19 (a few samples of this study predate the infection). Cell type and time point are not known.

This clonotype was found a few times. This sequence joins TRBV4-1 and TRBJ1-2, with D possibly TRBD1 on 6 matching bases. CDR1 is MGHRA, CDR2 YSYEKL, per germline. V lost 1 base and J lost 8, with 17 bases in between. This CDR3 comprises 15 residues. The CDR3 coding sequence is TGCGCCAGCAGCCAAGCGGCCAGGGGAATTCTAGGCTACACCTTC. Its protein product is CASSQAARGILGYTF.

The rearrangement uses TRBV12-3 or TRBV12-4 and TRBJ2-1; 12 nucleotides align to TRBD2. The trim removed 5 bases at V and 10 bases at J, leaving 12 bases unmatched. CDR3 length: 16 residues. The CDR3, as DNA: TGTGCCAGCAGTCTCAGACTAGCGGGAGAGGCTGGCGAGCAGTTCTTC. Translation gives CASSLRLAGEAGEQFF.

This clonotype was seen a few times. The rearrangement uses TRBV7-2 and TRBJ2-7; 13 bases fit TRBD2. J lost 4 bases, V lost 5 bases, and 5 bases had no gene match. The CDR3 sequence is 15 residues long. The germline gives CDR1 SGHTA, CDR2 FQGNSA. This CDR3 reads CASSLPTSGRYEQYF. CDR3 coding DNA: TGTGCCAGCAGCCTACCGACTAGCGGGAGGTACGAGCAGTACTTC.

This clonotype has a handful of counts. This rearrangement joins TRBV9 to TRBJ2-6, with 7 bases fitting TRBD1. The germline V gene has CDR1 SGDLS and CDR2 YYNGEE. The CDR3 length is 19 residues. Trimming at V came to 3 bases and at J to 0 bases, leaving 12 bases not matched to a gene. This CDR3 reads CASSAETGPYYSGANVLTF. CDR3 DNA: TGTGCCAGCAGCGCCGAGACAGGGCCTTACTACTCTGGGGCCAACGTCCTGACTTTC. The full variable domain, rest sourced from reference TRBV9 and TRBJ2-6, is DSGVTQTPKHLITATGQRVTLRCSPRSGDLSVYWYQQSLDQGLQFLIQYYNGEERAKGNILERFSAQQFPDLHSELNLSSLELGDSALYFCASSAETGPYYSGANVLTFGAGSRLTVL.

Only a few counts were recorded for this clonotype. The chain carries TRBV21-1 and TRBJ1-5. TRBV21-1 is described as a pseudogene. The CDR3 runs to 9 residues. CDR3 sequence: CASNQPQHF. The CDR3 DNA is TGTGCCAGCAATCAGCCCCAGCATTTT.

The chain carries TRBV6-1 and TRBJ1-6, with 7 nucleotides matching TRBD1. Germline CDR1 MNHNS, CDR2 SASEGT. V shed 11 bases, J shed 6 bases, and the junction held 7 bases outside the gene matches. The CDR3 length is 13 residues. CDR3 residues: CAGRQGSNSPLHF. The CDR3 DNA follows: TGTGCCGGCCGACAGGGTTCTAATTCACCCCTCCACTTT.